The clone carrying this T cell receptor (beta chain) occurred many times. Where libraries were unsorted, they were derived from 2 million PBMCs stored at -80 degrees C. This entry belongs to a study of neurological immune-mediated disorders. In TCRdb, the 5' RACE reads were re-called with MiXCR into one record per CDR3 protein. The sample holds fewer than 75,000 distinct CDR3 sequences, 4.5% seen once. This TCR was sampled from a man in his thirties or forties with multiple sclerosis. The sequenced sample was PBMCs.

CDR3 coding DNA: TGCAGCGTTGCACCAGGGTGGGGAATGAACACTGAAGCTTTCTTT. Translating gives CSVAPGWGMNTEAFF. The V and J genes are TRBV29-1 and TRBJ1-1, with D perhaps TRBD1 (5 bases). The CDR3 is 15 residues long. V lost 4 bases to trimming and J lost 0 bases, with 15 bases between them. The germline V gene has CDR1 SQVTM and CDR2 ANQGSEA.